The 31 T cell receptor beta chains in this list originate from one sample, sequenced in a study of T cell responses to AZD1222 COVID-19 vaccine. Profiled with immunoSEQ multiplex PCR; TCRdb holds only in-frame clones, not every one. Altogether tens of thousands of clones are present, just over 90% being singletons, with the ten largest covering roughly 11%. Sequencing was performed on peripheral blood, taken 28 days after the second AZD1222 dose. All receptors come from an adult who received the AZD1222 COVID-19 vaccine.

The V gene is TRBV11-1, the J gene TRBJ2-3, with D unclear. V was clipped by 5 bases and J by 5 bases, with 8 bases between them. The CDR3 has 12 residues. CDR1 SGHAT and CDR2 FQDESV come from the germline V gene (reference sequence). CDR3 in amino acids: CASSTAIDTQYF. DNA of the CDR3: TGTGCCAGCAGCACTGCCATAGATACGCAGTATTTT.

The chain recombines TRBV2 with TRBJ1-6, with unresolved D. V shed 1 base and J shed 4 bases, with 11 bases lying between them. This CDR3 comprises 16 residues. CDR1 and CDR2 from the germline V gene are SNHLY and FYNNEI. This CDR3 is CASSEVIQAYNSPLHF. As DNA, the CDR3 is TGTGCCAGCAGTGAAGTTATCCAGGCTTATAATTCACCCCTCCACTTT.

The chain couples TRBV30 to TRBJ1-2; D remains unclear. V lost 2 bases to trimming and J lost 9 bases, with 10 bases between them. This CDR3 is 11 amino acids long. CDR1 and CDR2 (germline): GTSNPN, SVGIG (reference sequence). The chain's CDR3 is CAWSWGGSYTF. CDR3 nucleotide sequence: TGTGCCTGGAGTTGGGGTGGGAGCTACACCTTC. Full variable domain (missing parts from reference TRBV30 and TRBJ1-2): SQTIHQWPATLVQPVGSPLSLECTVEGTSNPNLYWYRQAAGRGLQLLFYSVGIGQISSEVPQNLSASRPQDRQFILSSKKLLLSDSGFYLCAWSWGGSYTFGSGTRLTVV.

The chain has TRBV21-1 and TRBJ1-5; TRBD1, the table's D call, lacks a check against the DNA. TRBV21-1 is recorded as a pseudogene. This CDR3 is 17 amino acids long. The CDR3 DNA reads TGTGCCAGCAGCGGTATCCCGACAGGGGGCAGCAATCAGCCCCAGCATTTT. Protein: CASSGIPTGGSNQPQHF.

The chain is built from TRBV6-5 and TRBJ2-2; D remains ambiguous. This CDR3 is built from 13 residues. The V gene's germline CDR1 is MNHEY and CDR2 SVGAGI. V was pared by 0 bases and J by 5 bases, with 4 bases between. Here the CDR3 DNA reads TGTGCCAGCAGTTACTCAGGAACCGGGGAGCTGTTTTTT. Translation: CASSYSGTGELFF.

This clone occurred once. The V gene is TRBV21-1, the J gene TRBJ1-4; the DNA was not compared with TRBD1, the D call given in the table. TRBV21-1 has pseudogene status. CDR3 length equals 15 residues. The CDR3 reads CASSRPQGAQEKLFF. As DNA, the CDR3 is TGTGCCAGCAGCAGACCACAGGGGGCGCAGGAAAAACTGTTTTTT.

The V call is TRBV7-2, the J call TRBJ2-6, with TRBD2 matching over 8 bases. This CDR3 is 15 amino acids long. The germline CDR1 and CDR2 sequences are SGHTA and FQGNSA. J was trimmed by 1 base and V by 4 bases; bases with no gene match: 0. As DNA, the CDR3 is TGTGCCAGCAGCTCGGGAGGGTCTGGGGCCAACGTCCTGACTTTC. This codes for CASSSGGSGANVLTF.

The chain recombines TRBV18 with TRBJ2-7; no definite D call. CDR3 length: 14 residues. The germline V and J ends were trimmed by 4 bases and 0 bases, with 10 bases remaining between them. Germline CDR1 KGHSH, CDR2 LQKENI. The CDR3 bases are TGTGCCAGCTCACGGGGAAGTAGCTCCTACGAGCAGTACTTC. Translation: CASSRGSSSYEQYF.

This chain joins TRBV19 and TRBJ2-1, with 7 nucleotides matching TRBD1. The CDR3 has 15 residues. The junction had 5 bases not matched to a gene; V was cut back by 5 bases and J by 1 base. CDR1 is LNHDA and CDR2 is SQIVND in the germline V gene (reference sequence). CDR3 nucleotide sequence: TGTGCCAGTAGTCAGGGGGTAGGGTCCTACAATGAGCAGTTCTTC. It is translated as CASSQGVGSYNEQFF.

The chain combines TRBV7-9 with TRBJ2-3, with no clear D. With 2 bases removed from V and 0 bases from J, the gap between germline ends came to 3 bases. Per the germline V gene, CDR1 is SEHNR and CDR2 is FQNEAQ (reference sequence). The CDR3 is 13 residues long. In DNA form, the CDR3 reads TGTGCCAGCAGCTTACTGAGCACAGATACGCAGTATTTT. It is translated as CASSLLSTDTQYF.

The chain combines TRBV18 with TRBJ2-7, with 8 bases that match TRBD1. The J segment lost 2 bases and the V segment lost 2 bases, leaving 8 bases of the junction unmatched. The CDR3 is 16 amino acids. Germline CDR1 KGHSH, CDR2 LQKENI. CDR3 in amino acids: CASSPNRRTGPYEQYF. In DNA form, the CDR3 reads TGTGCCAGCTCACCAAATCGAAGGACAGGGCCCTACGAGCAGTACTTC. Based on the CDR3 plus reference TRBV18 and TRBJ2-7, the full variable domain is NAGVMQNPRHLVRRRGQEARLRCSPMKGHSHVYWYRQLPEEGLKFMVYLQKENIIDESGMPKERFSAEFPKEGPSILRIQQVVRGDSAAYFCASSPNRRTGPYEQYFGPGTRLTVT.

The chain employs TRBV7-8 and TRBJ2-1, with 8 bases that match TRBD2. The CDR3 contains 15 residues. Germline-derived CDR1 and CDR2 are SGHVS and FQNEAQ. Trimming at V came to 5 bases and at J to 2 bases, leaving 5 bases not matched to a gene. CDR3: CASSRSGGAYNEQFF. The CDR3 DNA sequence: TGTGCCAGCAGCCGAAGCGGGGGAGCCTACAATGAGCAGTTCTTC.

In DNA, the CDR3 is TGTGCCAGCAGCCTACTAGCGGGGGGGTCCGATACGCAGTATTTT. Its protein product is CASSLLAGGSDTQYF. The chain couples TRBV7-9 to TRBJ2-3, with 13 bases fitting TRBD2. V was clipped by 5 bases and J by 6 bases; unmatched bases: 5. The germline V gene encodes CDR1 SEHNR and CDR2 FQNEAQ (reference sequence). The CDR3 length is 15 residues.

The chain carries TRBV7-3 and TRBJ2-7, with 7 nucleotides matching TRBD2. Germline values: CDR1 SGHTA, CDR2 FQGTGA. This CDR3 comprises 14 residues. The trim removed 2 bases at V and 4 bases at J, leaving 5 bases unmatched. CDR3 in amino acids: CASSLFAGAYEQYF. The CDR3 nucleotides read TGTGCCAGCAGCTTATTTGCGGGAGCATACGAGCAGTACTTC.

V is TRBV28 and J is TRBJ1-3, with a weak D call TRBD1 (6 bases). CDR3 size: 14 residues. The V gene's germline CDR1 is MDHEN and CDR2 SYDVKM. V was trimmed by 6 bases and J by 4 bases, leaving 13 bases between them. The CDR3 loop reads CASSPQGTGNTIYF. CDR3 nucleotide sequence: TGTGCCAGCAGCCCCCAGGGGACGGGAAACACCATATATTTT.

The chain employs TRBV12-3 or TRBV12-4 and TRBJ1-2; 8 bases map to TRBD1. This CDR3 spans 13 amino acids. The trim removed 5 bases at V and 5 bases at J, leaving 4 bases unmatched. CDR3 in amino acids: CASSGGDRYGYTF. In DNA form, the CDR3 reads TGTGCCAGCAGTGGCGGGGACAGGTATGGCTACACCTTC.

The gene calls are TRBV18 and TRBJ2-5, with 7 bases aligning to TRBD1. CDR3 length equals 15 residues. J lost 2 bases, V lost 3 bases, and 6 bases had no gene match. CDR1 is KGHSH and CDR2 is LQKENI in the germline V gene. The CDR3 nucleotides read TGTGCCAGCTCACCGCAACCGGGACAGCAAGAGACCCAGTACTTC. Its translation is CASSPQPGQQETQYF.

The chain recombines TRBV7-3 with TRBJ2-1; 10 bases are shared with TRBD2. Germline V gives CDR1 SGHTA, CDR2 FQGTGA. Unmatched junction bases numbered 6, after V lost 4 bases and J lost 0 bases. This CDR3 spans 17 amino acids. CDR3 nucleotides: TGTGCCAGCAGCTCAGGGACTAGCGCGAGCTCCTACAATGAGCAGTTCTTC. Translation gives CASSSGTSASSYNEQFF.

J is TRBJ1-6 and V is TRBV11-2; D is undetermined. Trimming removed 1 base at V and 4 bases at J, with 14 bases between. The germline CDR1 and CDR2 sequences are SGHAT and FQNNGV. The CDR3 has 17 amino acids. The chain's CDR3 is CASSLAPGGDYNSPLHF. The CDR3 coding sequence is TGTGCCAGCAGCTTAGCCCCCGGCGGGGATTATAATTCACCCCTCCACTTT.

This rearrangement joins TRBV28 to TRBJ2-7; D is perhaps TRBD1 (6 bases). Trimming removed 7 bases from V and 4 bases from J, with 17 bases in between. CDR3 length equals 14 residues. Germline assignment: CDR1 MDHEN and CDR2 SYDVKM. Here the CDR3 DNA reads TGTGCCAGCACCCAGTCCAGGGGCCAGTACGAGCAGTACTTC. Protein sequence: CASTQSRGQYEQYF.

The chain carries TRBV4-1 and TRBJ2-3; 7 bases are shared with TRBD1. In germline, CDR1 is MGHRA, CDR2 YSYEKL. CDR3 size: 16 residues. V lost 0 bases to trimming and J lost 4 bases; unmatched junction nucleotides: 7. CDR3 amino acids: CASSQDRGQGSDTQYF. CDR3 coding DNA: TGCGCCAGCAGCCAAGATAGGGGGCAGGGGTCAGATACGCAGTATTTT.

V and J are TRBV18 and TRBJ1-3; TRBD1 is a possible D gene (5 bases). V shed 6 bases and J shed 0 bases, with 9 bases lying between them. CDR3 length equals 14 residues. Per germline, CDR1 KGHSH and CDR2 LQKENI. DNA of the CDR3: TGTGCCAGCTCGCCGACAGTCTCTGGAAACACCATATATTTT. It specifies CASSPTVSGNTIYF.

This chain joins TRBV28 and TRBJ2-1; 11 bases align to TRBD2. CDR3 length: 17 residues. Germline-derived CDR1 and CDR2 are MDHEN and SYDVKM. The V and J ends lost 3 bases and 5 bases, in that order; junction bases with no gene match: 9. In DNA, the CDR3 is TGTGCCAGCAGTTTTATAGCGGGAGGGCCTTTACACAATGAGCAGTTCTTC. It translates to CASSFIAGGPLHNEQFF. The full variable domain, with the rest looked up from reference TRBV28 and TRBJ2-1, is DVKVTQSSRYLVKRTGEKVFLECVQDMDHENMFWYRQDPGLGLRLIYFSYDVKMKEKGDIPEGYSVSREKKERFSLILESASTNQTSMYLCASSFIAGGPLHNEQFFGPGTRLTVL.

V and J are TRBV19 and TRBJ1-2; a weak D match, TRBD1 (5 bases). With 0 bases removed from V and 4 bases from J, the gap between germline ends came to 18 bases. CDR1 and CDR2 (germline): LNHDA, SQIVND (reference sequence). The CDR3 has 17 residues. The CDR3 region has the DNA TGTGCCAGTAGTATAGAGGGGGACGTAGGGTACGGCTATGGCTACACCTTC. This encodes CASSIEGDVGYGYGYTF.

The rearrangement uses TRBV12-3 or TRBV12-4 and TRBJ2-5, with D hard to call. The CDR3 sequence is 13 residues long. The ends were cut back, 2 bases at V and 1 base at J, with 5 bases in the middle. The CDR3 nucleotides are TGTGCCAGCAGTTTACGAATCCAAGAGACCCAGTACTTC. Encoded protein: CASSLRIQETQYF.

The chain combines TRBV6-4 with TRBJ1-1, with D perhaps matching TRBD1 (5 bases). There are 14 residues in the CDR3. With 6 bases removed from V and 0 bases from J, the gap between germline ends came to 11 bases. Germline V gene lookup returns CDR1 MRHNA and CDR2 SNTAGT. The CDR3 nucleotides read TGTGCCAGCAGCAGGGACGCGATGAACACTGAAGCTTTCTTT. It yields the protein CASSRDAMNTEAFF.

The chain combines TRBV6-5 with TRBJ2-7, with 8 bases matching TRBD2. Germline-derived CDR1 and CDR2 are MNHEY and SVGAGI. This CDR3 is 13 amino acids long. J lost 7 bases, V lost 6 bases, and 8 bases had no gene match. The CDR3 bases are TGTGCCAGCAGCACTAGCGGAACTACAGAGCAGTACTTC. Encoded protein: CASSTSGTTEQYF.

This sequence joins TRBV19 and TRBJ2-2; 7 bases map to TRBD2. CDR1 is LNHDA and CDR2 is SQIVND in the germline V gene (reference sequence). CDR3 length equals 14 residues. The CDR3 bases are TGTGCAGCCAGCGGGGCTATGAACACCGGGGAGCTGTTTTTT. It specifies CAASGAMNTGELFF.

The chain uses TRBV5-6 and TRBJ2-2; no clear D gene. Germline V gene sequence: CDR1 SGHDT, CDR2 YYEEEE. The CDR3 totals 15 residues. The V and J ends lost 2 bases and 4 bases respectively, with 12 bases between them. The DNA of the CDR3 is TGTGCCAGCAGCTTCCAAACGGACGGCACCGGGGAGCTGTTTTTT. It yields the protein CASSFQTDGTGELFF.

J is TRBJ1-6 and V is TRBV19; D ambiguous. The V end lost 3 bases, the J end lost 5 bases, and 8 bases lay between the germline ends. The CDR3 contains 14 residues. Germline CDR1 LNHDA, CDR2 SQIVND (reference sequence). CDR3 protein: CASSIYSNNSPLHF. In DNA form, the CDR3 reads TGTGCCAGTAGTATTTACAGTAATAATTCACCCCTCCACTTT. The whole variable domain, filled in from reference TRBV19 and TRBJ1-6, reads DGGITQSPKYLFRKEGQNVTLSCEQNLNHDAMYWYRQDPGQGLRLIYYSQIVNDFQKGDIAEGYSVSREKKESFPLTVTSAQKNPTAFYLCASSIYSNNSPLHFGNGTRLTVT.

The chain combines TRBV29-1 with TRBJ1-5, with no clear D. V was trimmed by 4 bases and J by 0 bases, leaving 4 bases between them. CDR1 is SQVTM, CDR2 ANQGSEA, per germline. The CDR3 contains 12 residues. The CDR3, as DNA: TGCAGCGTTGCGAATAGCAATCAGCCCCAGCATTTT. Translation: CSVANSNQPQHF.